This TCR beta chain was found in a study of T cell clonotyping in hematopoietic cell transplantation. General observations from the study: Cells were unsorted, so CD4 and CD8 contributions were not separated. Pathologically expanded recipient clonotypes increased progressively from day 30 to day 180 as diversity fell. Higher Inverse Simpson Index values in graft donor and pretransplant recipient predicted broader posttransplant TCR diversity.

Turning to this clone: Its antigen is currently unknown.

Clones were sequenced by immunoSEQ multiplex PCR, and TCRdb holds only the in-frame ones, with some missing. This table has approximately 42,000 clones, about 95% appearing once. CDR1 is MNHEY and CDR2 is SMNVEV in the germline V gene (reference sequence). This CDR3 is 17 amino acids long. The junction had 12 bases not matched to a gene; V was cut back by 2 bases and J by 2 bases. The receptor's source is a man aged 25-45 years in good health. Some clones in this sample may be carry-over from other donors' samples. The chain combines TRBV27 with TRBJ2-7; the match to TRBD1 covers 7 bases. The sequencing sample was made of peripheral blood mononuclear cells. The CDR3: CASSLLGGRTGPYEQYF. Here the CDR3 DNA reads TGTGCCAGCAGTTTACTGGGCGGTCGGACAGGCCCCTACGAGCAGTACTTC.